Following are 4 T cell receptor beta chains from one sample sequenced in a study of blood T cell repertoires in COVID-19. The table came from immunoSEQ multiplex PCR; TCRdb's copy has only in-frame clones and leaves some out. The sample yields 180,000 or so clones, approximately 84% seen once. What was sequenced was peripheral blood. The receptor set was obtained from a human donor with acute or convalescent COVID-19. The donor label of this sample is uncertain.

V usage is TRBV3-1 (or the pseudogene TRBV3-2) and J usage is TRBJ1-4; no clear D. The germline gives CDR1 LGHDT, CDR2 YNNKEL (reference sequence). The V end was cut by 3 bases, the J end by 6 bases, with 14 bases between. This CDR3 has 15 residues. The CDR3, as DNA: TGTGCCAGCAGCCATCTAACCGGGAGCTATGAAAAACTGTTTTTT. Its protein is CASSHLTGSYEKLFF.

This clone was recorded only once. V gene TRBV2 combines with J gene TRBJ2-2; 11 bases match TRBD2. Trimming cost V 8 bases and J 4 bases; bases outside gene matches: 6. CDR1 is SNHLY and CDR2 is FYNNEI in the germline V gene. CDR3 length: 15 amino acids. The CDR3 loop is CASGTSGTPTGELFF. In DNA, the CDR3 is TGTGCCAGCGGGACTAGCGGTACTCCCACCGGGGAGCTGTTTTTT. Using reference TRBV2 and TRBJ2-2 for the parts outside the CDR3, the full variable domain is EPEVTQTPSHQVTQMGQEVILRCVPISNHLYFYWYRQILGQKVEFLVSFYNNEISEKSEIFDDQFSVERPDGSNFTLKIRSTKLEDSAMYFCASGTSGTPTGELFFGEGSRLTVL.

Turning to this clone: Other DNA sequences of this sample code for an identical CDR3. The gene calls are TRBV5-1 and TRBJ1-4; TRBD1 matches 8 bases. From germline, CDR1 is SGHRS and CDR2 YFSETQ. The CDR3 is 14 amino acids. V lost 4 bases, J lost 3 bases, and 2 bases stayed unmatched. CDR3 sequence reads: CASSPGGSNEKLFF. Written as DNA, the CDR3 is TGCGCCAGCAGCCCAGGGGGCTCTAATGAAAAACTGTTTTTT.

V is TRBV7-3 and J is TRBJ1-3, with TRBD1 matching over 9 bases. V lost 5 bases and J lost 0; bases outside the gene matches: 5. The CDR3 extends over 16 amino acids. The germline gives CDR1 SGHTA, CDR2 FQGTGA. CDR3 sequence (DNA): TGTGCCAGCAGCCTTACAGGGGGCCTCTCTGGAAACACCATATATTTT. This gives the protein CASSLTGGLSGNTIYF.